The 25 T cell receptor beta chains listed next were all sequenced from one sample in a study of T cell responses to AZD1222 COVID-19 vaccine (dated by TCRdb to about 2021). Receptors were amplified or captured by the immunoSEQ multiplex PCR assay. In TCRdb, the immuneACCESS table is reduced to in-frame sequences with V and J assigned. These tables do not hold every clone; where another copy was compared, an unresolved V gene accounts for under half, and the others remain unexplained. Counted in this sample were 120,000 or so clones; about 90% of them appeared once. The top ten hold about 9.4% of the sample. The label giving this sample's time point can be read as: baseline before first vaccination. The source was peripheral blood, collected on day 0 of AZD1222 vaccination. These receptors all stem from an adult in good health.

The chain is built from TRBV7-9 and TRBJ1-5; a possible D gene is TRBD1 (5 bases). The CDR3 has 17 residues. The V gene's germline CDR1 is SEHNR and CDR2 FQNEAQ (reference sequence). The ends were cut back, 8 bases at V and 2 bases at J, with 22 bases in the middle. The CDR3 coding sequence is TGTGCCAGCGGGACCTCTCACTCCCCTGGAGGCAATCAGCCCCAGCATTTT. Its translation is CASGTSHSPGGNQPQHF.

The rearrangement links TRBV7-2 to TRBJ2-7; 7 nucleotides line up with TRBD1. This CDR3 has 15 residues. Losses at the gene ends were 4 bases for V and 3 bases for J; bases not matched to a gene: 9. CDR1 and CDR2 from the germline V gene are SGHTA and FQGNSA. CDR3 protein: CASSSIPDRVYEQYF. CDR3 DNA sequence: TGTGCCAGCAGCTCGATACCTGACAGGGTCTACGAGCAGTACTTC.

The chain links TRBV11-1 to TRBJ2-3, with 8 bases that match TRBD1. The CDR3 is made up of 15 amino acids. Germline values: CDR1 SGHAT, CDR2 FQDESV (reference sequence). V dropped 5 bases and J dropped 0; count of bases not matched to a gene: 4. Written as DNA, the CDR3 is TGTGCCAGCAGCACGTGGACAGGGAGCACAGATACGCAGTATTTT. Translation: CASSTWTGSTDTQYF. Full variable domain (rest looked up from reference TRBV11-1 and TRBJ2-3): EAEVAQSPRYKITEKSQAVAFWCDPISGHATLYWYRQILGQGPELLVQFQDESVVDDSQLPKDRFSAERLKGVDSTLKIQPAELGDSAMYLCASSTWTGSTDTQYFGPGTRLTVL.

The chain carries TRBV18 and TRBJ1-3; D gene ambiguous. The CDR3 runs 16 residues. V was clipped by 1 base and J by 9 bases, with 19 bases between them. Germline V CDR1 and CDR2: KGHSH, LQKENI. This chain's CDR3 is CASSPRSTAAGTTIYF. In DNA, the CDR3 is TGTGCCAGCTCACCACGATCGACGGCCGCTGGTACCACCATATATTTT. Drawing the rest from reference TRBV18 and TRBJ1-3, the complete variable domain is NAGVMQNPRHLVRRRGQEARLRCSPMKGHSHVYWYRQLPEEGLKFMVYLQKENIIDESGMPKERFSAEFPKEGPSILRIQQVVRGDSAAYFCASSPRSTAAGTTIYFGEGSWLTVV.

This rearrangement joins TRBV5-6 to TRBJ2-5; 7 positions agree with TRBD2. Germline V CDR1 and CDR2: SGHDT, YYEEEE. The CDR3 covers 14 residues. Unmatched junction bases numbered 8, after V lost 4 bases and J lost 5 bases. The CDR3 sequence: CASSPTLGGETQYF. In nucleotides, the CDR3 is TGTGCCAGCAGCCCAACTTTGGGGGGGGAGACCCAGTACTTC.

The chain recombines TRBV13 with TRBJ2-1; D is unresolved. The CDR3 spans 11 residues. Trimming pared 3 bases from V and 8 bases from J, leaving 5 bases between. Germline assignment: CDR1 PRHDT and CDR2 FYEKMQ (reference sequence). This CDR3 is CASSFVDEQFF. The CDR3 nucleotides are TGTGCCAGCAGCTTTGTGGATGAGCAGTTCTTC.

The J gene is TRBJ2-1, the V gene TRBV4-3, with unresolved D. Germline CDR1 is LGHNA and CDR2 is YSLEER. This CDR3 is 17 amino acids long. Trimming shortened V by 1 base and J by 6 bases, and 19 bases separated the two germline ends. The CDR3: CASSQALDPVWGNEQFF. DNA of the CDR3: TGCGCCAGCAGCCAAGCCTTGGACCCGGTGTGGGGCAATGAGCAGTTCTTC.

The rearrangement joins TRBV27 to TRBJ1-5; 11 bases match TRBD1. Germline V gene lookup returns CDR1 MNHEY and CDR2 SMNVEV (reference sequence). The junction had 6 bases not matched to a gene; V was cut back by 4 bases and J by 7 bases. There are 15 residues in the CDR3. CDR3 in DNA: TGTGCCAGCAGTTCCCTCGGACAGGGGGCCCAGCCCCAGCATTTT. Protein product: CASSSLGQGAQPQHF.

This sequence joins TRBV5-4 and TRBJ1-1; D uncertain. Germline-derived CDR1 and CDR2 are SGHNT and YYREEE (reference sequence). This CDR3 contains 13 residues. Between the trimmed V and J ends, which lost 5 bases and 1 base, there was a span of 9 bases. The CDR3 nucleotides read TGTGCCAGCAGAGGCCCGGGGAACACTGAAGCTTTCTTT. It specifies CASRGPGNTEAFF.

This clone was seen a handful of times. The chain recombines TRBV7-9 with TRBJ1-2, with D possibly matching TRBD1 (5 bases). The CDR3 runs to 15 residues. Germline V gene lookup returns CDR1 SEHNR and CDR2 FQNEAQ (reference sequence). Trimming stripped 3 bases from V and 1 base from J, with 12 bases between. Here the CDR3 DNA reads TGTGCCAGCAGCTTTGGGTCCAGGGATAACTATGGCTACACCTTC. This translates into CASSFGSRDNYGYTF.

In its sample, this clone was seen once. The J gene is TRBJ2-3, the V gene TRBV28; D gene uncertain. Germline CDR1 is MDHEN and CDR2 is SYDVKM. Trimming cost V 2 bases and J 0 bases, with 9 bases left between them. CDR3 size: 15 residues. The CDR3 protein is CASSLRTASTDTQYF. CDR3 nucleotide sequence: TGTGCCAGCAGTTTAAGAACGGCTAGCACAGATACGCAGTATTTT.

The chain joins TRBV5-1 to TRBJ1-1; 7 positions match TRBD1. Germline CDR1 SGHRS, CDR2 YFSETQ. CDR3 size: 15 residues. Losses at the gene ends were 0 bases for V and 3 bases for J; bases not matched to a gene: 5. The CDR3 bases are TGCGCCAGCAGCTTGGCCGGGGACAGAGACACTGAAGCTTTCTTT. It is translated as CASSLAGDRDTEAFF.

The count of this clone is one. The genes are TRBV6-5 and TRBJ2-2, with D perhaps TRBD1 or TRBD2 (5 bases each). The CDR3 is 15 residues long. The V and J ends lost 5 bases and 4 bases respectively, with 14 bases between them. Germline values: CDR1 MNHEY, CDR2 SVGAGI. In nucleotides, the CDR3 is TGTGCCAGCAGTCACGGGGCCAGGGCCACCGGGGAGCTGTTTTTT. Its translation is CASSHGARATGELFF.

The chain uses TRBV27 and TRBJ2-4, with D uncertain. Germline V gene data show CDR1 as MNHEY and CDR2 as SMNVEV (reference sequence). V was clipped by 5 bases and J by 0 bases, with 2 bases between them. The CDR3 runs 12 residues. The CDR3 DNA follows: TGTGCCAGCAGTGGAGCCAAAAACATTCAGTACTTC. The encoded protein is CASSGAKNIQYF.

The chain is built from TRBV4-1 and TRBJ1-3, with D perhaps matching TRBD1 (5 bases). From germline, CDR1 is MGHRA and CDR2 YSYEKL. V lost 4 bases to trimming and J lost 0 bases, with 10 bases between them. This CDR3 contains 15 residues. For the CDR3, the DNA is TGCGCCAGCAGCCCGATAGGACACTCTGGAAACACCATATATTTT. Protein: CASSPIGHSGNTIYF.

V gene TRBV4-3 combines with J gene TRBJ1-2; perhaps TRBD1 as D (6 bases). Trimming cost V 4 bases and J 4 bases, with 10 bases left between them. The CDR3 is 13 residues long. Germline CDR1 reads LGHNA; CDR2 reads YSLEER. The DNA for the CDR3 is TGCGCCAGCAGCCCCCGGGACACCTATGGCTACACCTTC. It translates to CASSPRDTYGYTF.

The chain uses TRBV9 and TRBJ1-2; D not resolved. Deletions cut 4 bases from V and 5 bases from J, with 12 bases between. This CDR3 comprises 13 residues. Germline CDR1 and CDR2: SGDLS and YYNGEE. CDR3 in DNA: TGTGCCAGCAGCTCGTGGACGGGGTATGGCTACACCTTC. It yields the protein CASSSWTGYGYTF.

The gene calls are TRBV7-2 and TRBJ2-2, with TRBD1 matching 9 bases. V trimming: 5 bases; J trimming: 5 bases; junction bases outside the gene matches: 6. This CDR3 is 15 amino acids long. Looked up from germline, CDR1 is SGHTA and CDR2 is FQGNSA. CDR3 DNA sequence: TGTGCCAGCAGCCCCCGGACAGGGGAAACCGGGGAGCTGTTTTTT. Amino acids: CASSPRTGETGELFF.

V and J are TRBV4-2 and TRBJ2-7, with TRBD2 matching 8 bases. This CDR3 has 14 amino acids. Losses at the gene ends were 3 bases for V and 3 bases for J; bases not matched to a gene: 4. Germline assignment: CDR1 LGHNA and CDR2 YNFKEQ. CDR3 sequence: CASSHGLADYEQYF. The CDR3, as DNA: TGTGCCAGCAGCCATGGACTAGCAGACTACGAGCAGTACTTC.

This chain's CDR3 is CASSSQGFDTEAFF. The DNA of the CDR3 is TGCGCCAGCAGCTCACAGGGATTTGACACTGAAGCTTTCTTT. This chain links TRBV5-1 with TRBJ1-1; tentatively, D is TRBD1 (6 bases). CDR1 is SGHRS, CDR2 YFSETQ, per germline. CDR3 length: 14 residues. The V gene lost 3 bases and the J gene lost 3 bases, with 12 bases spanning the gap.

The CDR3, as DNA: TGTGCCAGCAGCTTGATTGGGACAGCATCCTACGAGCAGTACTTC. This translates into CASSLIGTASYEQYF. This chain connects TRBV5-8 to TRBJ2-7; 7 bases map to TRBD1. Germline CDR1 and CDR2: SGHTS and YDEGEE. The CDR3 spans 15 residues. Trimming at V came to 1 base and at J to 1 base, leaving 5 bases not matched to a gene. Based on the CDR3 plus reference TRBV5-8 and TRBJ2-7, the full variable domain is EAGVTQSPTHLIKTRGQQATLRCSPISGHTSVYWYQQALGLGLQFLLWYDEGEERNRGNFPPRFSGRQFPNYSSELNVNALELEDSALYLCASSLIGTASYEQYFGPGTRLTVT.

CDR3 DNA: TGTGCCATCGGAAAAGGACAGGGCACAGATACGCAGTATTTT. Amino acid sequence: CAIGKGQGTDTQYF. J is TRBJ2-3 and V is TRBV10-3, with 7 bases matching TRBD1. Trimming removed 8 bases from V and 1 base from J; junction bases left unmatched: 6. CDR3 length: 14 residues. From germline, CDR1 is ENHRY and CDR2 SYGVKD.

This rearrangement joins TRBV14 to TRBJ2-7; unclear D gene. In germline, CDR1 is SGHDN, CDR2 FVKESK. V was pared by 0 bases and J by 2 bases, with 11 bases between. The CDR3 runs 15 residues. The CDR3 protein is CASSQDVARAYEQYF. The CDR3 DNA reads as TGTGCCAGCAGCCAAGATGTGGCCAGAGCCTACGAGCAGTACTTC.

This chain connects TRBV28 to TRBJ1-4, with 8 bases lining up with TRBD1. Germline trimming cut 6 bases from V and 7 bases from J; bases unmatched to any gene: 10. The CDR3 covers 15 residues. Germline CDR1 MDHEN, CDR2 SYDVKM. CDR3 DNA sequence: TGTGCCAGCAGGCAGACAGGGGATCGGGGTGAAAAACTGTTTTTT. Translating it yields CASRQTGDRGEKLFF.

This clone was detected only a few times. This chain links TRBV7-8 with TRBJ2-7, with 9 bases fitting TRBD1. This CDR3 has 16 residues. Germline V lookup: CDR1 SGHVS, CDR2 FQNEAQ. J gave up 2 bases and V 4 bases, and 9 bases lay outside the gene matches. CDR3 in DNA: TGTGCCAGCAGCTCTGGACAGGGGAGGCGGGCCTACGAGCAGTACTTC. It translates to CASSSGQGRRAYEQYF.